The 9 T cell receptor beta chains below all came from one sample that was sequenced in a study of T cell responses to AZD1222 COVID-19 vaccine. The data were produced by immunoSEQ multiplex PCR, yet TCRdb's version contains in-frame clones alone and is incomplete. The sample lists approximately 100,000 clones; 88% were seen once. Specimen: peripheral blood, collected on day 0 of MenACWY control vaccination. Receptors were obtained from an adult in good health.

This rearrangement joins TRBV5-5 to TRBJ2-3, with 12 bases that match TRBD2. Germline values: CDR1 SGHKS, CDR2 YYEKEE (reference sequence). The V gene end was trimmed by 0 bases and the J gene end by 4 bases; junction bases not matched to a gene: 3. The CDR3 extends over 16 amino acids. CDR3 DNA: TGTGCCAGCAGCTTGGCAGCTAGCGGGGGGGCAGATACGCAGTATTTT. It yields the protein CASSLAASGGADTQYF. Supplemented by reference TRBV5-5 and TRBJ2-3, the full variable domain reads DAGVTQSPTHLIKTRGQQVTLRCSPISGHKSVSWYQQVLGQGPQFIFQYYEKEERGRGNFPDRFSARQFPNYSSELNVNALLLGDSALYLCASSLAASGGADTQYFGPGTRLTVL.

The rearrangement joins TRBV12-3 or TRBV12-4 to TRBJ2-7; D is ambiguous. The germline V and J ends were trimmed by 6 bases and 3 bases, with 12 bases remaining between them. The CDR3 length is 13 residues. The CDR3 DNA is TGTGCCAGCAGCATCGGTGAAGACTACGAGCAGTACTTC. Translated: CASSIGEDYEQYF.

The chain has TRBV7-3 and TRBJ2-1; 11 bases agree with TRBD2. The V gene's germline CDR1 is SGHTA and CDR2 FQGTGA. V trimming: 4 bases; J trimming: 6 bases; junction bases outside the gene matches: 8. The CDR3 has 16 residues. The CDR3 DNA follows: TGTGCCAGCAGCTCTATAGCGGGAGGGCCACTCAATGAGCAGTTCTTC. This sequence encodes CASSSIAGGPLNEQFF.

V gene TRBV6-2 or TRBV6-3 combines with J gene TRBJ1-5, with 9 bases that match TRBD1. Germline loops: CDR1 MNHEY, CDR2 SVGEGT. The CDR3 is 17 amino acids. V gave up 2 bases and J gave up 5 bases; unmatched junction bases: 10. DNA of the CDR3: TGTGCCAGCAGTTACCCTACCGGACAGGGGTTCGATCAGCCCCAGCATTTT. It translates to CASSYPTGQGFDQPQHF.

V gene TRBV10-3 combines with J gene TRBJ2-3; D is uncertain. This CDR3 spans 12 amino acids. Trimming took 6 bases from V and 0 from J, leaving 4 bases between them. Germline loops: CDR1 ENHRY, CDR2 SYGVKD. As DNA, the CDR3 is TGTGCCATCAGGGCTAGCACAGATACGCAGTATTTT. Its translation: CAIRASTDTQYF.

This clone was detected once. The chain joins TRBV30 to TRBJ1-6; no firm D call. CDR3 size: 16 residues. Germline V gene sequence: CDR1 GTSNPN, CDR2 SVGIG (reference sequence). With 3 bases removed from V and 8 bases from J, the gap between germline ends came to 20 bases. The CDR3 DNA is TGTGCCTGGAGCCTGACTGGGAGACTCTGGGATTCACCCCTCCACTTT. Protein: CAWSLTGRLWDSPLHF.

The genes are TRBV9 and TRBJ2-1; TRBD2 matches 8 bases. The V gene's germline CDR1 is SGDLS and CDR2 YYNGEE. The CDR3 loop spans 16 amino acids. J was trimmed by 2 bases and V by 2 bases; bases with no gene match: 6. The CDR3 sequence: CASSVDSGVPYNEQFF. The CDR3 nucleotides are TGTGCCAGCAGCGTCGATAGCGGGGTTCCCTACAATGAGCAGTTCTTC. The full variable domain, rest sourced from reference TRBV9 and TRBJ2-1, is DSGVTQTPKHLITATGQRVTLRCSPRSGDLSVYWYQQSLDQGLQFLIQYYNGEERAKGNILERFSAQQFPDLHSELNLSSLELGDSALYFCASSVDSGVPYNEQFFGPGTRLTVL.

The CDR3 nucleotides are TGTGCCAGCATCGGGCCCGAGCAGTTCTTC. Protein product: CASIGPEQFF. The chain uses TRBV2 and TRBJ2-1, with no clear D. Germline CDR1 reads SNHLY; CDR2 reads FYNNEI. The V end was cut by 7 bases, the J end by 10 bases, with 8 bases between. This CDR3 is built from 10 residues.

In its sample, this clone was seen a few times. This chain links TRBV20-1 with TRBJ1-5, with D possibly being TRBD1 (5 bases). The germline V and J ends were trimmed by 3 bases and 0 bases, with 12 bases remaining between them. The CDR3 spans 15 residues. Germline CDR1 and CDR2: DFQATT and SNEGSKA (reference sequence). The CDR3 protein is CSASRAGISNQPQHF. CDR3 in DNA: TGCAGTGCTAGTCGGGCAGGGATTAGCAATCAGCCCCAGCATTTT.